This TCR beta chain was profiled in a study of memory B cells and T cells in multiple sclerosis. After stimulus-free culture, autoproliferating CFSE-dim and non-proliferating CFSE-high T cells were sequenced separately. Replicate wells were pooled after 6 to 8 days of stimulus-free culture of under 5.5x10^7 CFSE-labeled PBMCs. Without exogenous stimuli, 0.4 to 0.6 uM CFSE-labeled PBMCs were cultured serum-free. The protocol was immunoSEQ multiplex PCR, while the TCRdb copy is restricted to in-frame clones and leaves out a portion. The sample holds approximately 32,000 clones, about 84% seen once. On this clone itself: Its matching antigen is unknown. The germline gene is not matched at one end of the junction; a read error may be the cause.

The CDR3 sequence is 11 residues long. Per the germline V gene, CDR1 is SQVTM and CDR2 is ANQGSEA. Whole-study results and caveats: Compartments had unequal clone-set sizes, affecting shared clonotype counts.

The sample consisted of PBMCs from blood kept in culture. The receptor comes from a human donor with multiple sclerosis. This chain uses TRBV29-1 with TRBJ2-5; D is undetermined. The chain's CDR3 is CSVGAIYEQHF. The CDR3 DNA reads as TGCAGCGTTGGTGCCATCTACGAGCAGCACTTC.